These T cell receptor beta chains were read from a single sample in a study of T cell repertoires in cytomegalovirus infection. TCRdb used MiXCR to reprocess the reads, holding one entry per CDR3 protein. The table has 200,000 or so distinct CDR3 sequences, 28% seen once. The sample taken for sequencing was PBMCs. These receptors originate from a human donor in good health (CMV status not recorded). Some clones in this sample may be carry-over from other donors' samples. CDR3s include the opening cysteine and the closing phenylalanine or tryptophan. Fields, in order: clone size, CDR3 length, V gene, J gene, D gene, CDR3 protein, CDR3 DNA. D genes are given only for firm matches. Only part of the rows carry a size: once, few, many, or a class if the clone is expanded.

few,17,TRBV5-4,TRBJ2-1,TRBD1,CASSSSTGQGIYNEQFF,TGTGCCAGCAGCTCCAGTACGGGACAGGGGATTTACAATGAGCAGTTCTTC
.,14,TRBV29-1,TRBJ1-2,TRBD1,CSVGLRGQDYGYTF,TGCAGCGTTGGGCTCAGGGGGCAGGACTATGGCTACACCTTC
.,11,TRBV20-1,TRBJ1-2,.,CSASVMDGYTF,TGCAGTGCTAGCGTAATGGATGGCTACACCTTC
few,15,TRBV4-1,TRBJ2-7,.,CASSQDEWNRGEQYF,TGCGCCAGCAGCCAAGATGAGTGGAATCGGGGCGAGCAGTACTTC
few,16,TRBV11-3,TRBJ2-1,TRBD2,CASSHRRGGSYNEQFF,TGTGCCAGCAGCCACCGCCGGGGGGGAAGTTACAATGAGCAGTTCTTC
once,15,TRBV3-1,TRBJ1-1,TRBD1,CPSSPPTGGNTEAFF,TGTCCCAGCAGCCCCCCGACAGGGGGGAACACTGAAGCTTTCTTT
.,12,TRBV2,TRBJ2-5,.,CASSEEQRANYF,TGTGCCAGCAGTGAAGAACAGCGGGCGAATTACTTC
.,11,TRBV6-1,TRBJ1-4,.,CASTSAVGLFF,TGTGCCAGCACTTCAGCCGTAGGGCTGTTTTTT
.,16,TRBV23-1,TRBJ2-7,.,CASSQQKLVRLDEQYF,TGCGCCAGCAGTCAGCAAAAATTGGTCAGGCTGGACGAGCAGTACTTC
few,14,TRBV2,TRBJ2-1,.,CASSEAISYNEQFF,TGTGCCAGCAGTGAAGCGATCTCCTACAATGAGCAGTTCTTC
many,16,TRBV12-3/TRBV12-4,TRBJ2-1,.,CASSFGGPVSYNEQFF,TGTGCCAGCAGTTTTGGGGGACCCGTTTCCTACAATGAGCAGTTCTTC
once,16,TRBV6-6,TRBJ1-2,.,CASRPRAAPSNYGYTF,TGTGCCAGCAGACCCCGGGCGGCCCCTTCTAACTATGGCTACACCTTC
few,13,TRBV6-2/TRBV6-3,TRBJ2-3,.,CASSYPSTDTQYF,TGTGCCAGCAGTTACCCAAGCACAGATACGCAGTATTTT
.,14,TRBV20-1,TRBJ2-5,.,CSARVGRGQETQYF,TGCAGTGCTAGAGTGGGCAGGGGCCAAGAGACCCAGTACTTC
.,14,TRBV9,TRBJ2-7,TRBD2,CASSGGGAAYEQYF,TGTGCCAGCAGCGGCGGGGGGGCGGCCTACGAGCAGTACTTC
few,13,TRBV5-1,TRBJ1-1,.,CASSREGNTEAFF,TGCGCCAGCAGCAGGGAAGGAAACACTGAAGCTTTCTTT
many,12,TRBV6-2/TRBV6-3,TRBJ1-5,.,CASSPRLTPQHF,TGTGCCAGCAGCCCGAGGTTGACGCCCCAGCATTTT
few,13,TRBV5-4,TRBJ2-1,TRBD1,CASSQQGAAEQFF,TGTGCCAGCAGCCAACAGGGGGCAGCTGAGCAGTTCTTC
.,18,TRBV6-6,TRBJ2-4,TRBD1,CASSYPGQGGWDKNIQYF,TGTGCCAGCAGTTACCCGGGACAGGGAGGGTGGGACAAAAACATTCAGTACTTC
.,14,TRBV20-1,TRBJ2-5,TRBD2,CSAPSGGGGETQYF,TGCAGTGCTCCCTCGGGCGGGGGTGGGGAGACCCAGTACTTC
few,17,TRBV6-1,TRBJ2-5,TRBD2,CASSDPPRGGYQETQYF,TGTGCCAGCAGTGACCCACCGCGGGGGGGCTACCAAGAGACCCAGTACTTC
.,13,TRBV19,TRBJ1-1,.,CASSIQKGLEAFF,TGTGCCAGTAGTATACAGAAGGGTTTAGAAGCTTTCTTT
.,16,TRBV12-3/TRBV12-4,TRBJ2-5,TRBD2,CASSPPGSGGFETQYF,TGTGCCAGCAGTCCCCCCGGGAGCGGGGGGTTTGAGACCCAGTACTTC
few,14,TRBV7-6,TRBJ2-7,.,CASSLGPTSYEQYF,TGTGCCAGCAGCTTAGGCCCGACCTCCTACGAGCAGTACTTC
.,17,TRBV6-5,TRBJ2-2,.,CASSYSNRASLAGELFF,TGTGCCAGCAGTTACTCGAACAGGGCAAGTCTGGCCGGGGAGCTGTTTTTT
few,15,TRBV27,TRBJ2-7,TRBD1,CASRTNRGPTYEQYF,TGTGCCAGCAGAACAAACAGGGGGCCCACCTACGAGCAGTACTTC
.,14,TRBV7-2,TRBJ1-2,TRBD1,CASSFTGGTSGYTF,TGTGCCAGCAGCTTCACAGGGGGCACGAGTGGCTACACCTTC
.,12,TRBV20-1,TRBJ2-5,.,CSAKQGRETQYF,TGCAGTGCAAAACAGGGAAGGGAGACCCAGTACTTC
few,15,TRBV5-6,TRBJ2-7,TRBD2,CASSPGAGGPYEQYF,TGTGCCAGCAGCCCTGGAGCGGGGGGGCCCTACGAGCAGTACTTC
.,12,TRBV7-4,TRBJ1-1,.,CASSPEGTEAFF,TGTGCCAGCAGCCCGGAGGGTACTGAAGCTTTCTTT
.,15,TRBV15,TRBJ1-1,.,CATSRDGGGNTEAFF,TGTGCCACCAGCAGAGATGGAGGGGGGAACACTGAAGCTTTCTTT
.,13,TRBV7-2,TRBJ1-4,.,CASSSSRGEKLFF,TGTGCCAGCAGTTCATCTCGCGGTGAAAAACTGTTTTTT
.,15,TRBV29-1,TRBJ1-4,TRBD1,CSGLIRTGENEKLFF,TGCAGCGGCCTTATCCGGACAGGAGAAAATGAAAAACTGTTTTTT
.,15,TRBV9,TRBJ2-1,TRBD1,CASSVGGTGNNEQFF,TGTGCCAGCAGCGTAGGGGGGACAGGGAACAATGAGCAGTTCTTC
medium-sized,16,TRBV7-8,TRBJ2-3,.,CASSLANGGLEDTQYF,TGTGCCAGCAGCTTAGCGAACGGGGGCCTTGAAGATACGCAGTATTTT
.,14,TRBV5-1,TRBJ2-2,.,CASSLGQITGELFF,TGCGCCAGCAGCTTGGGACAGATCACCGGGGAGCTGTTTTTT
.,13,TRBV7-3,TRBJ2-1,TRBD2,CASGLAGYNEQFF,TGTGCCAGCGGACTAGCGGGGTACAATGAGCAGTTCTTC
.,14,TRBV7-2,TRBJ1-1,.,CASSPTTGNTEAFF,TGTGCCAGCAGCCCAACGACAGGGAACACTGAAGCTTTCTTT
.,15,TRBV7-9,TRBJ1-4,.,CASSGGVGIAEKLFF,TGTGCCAGCAGCGGGGGTGTGGGTATCGCGGAAAAACTGTTTTTT
.,14,TRBV11-2,TRBJ1-1,.,CASSLSDGNTEAFF,TGTGCCAGCAGCTTATCGGACGGGAACACTGAAGCTTTCTTT
few,15,TRBV18,TRBJ2-3,TRBD2,CASSPLGGSTDTQYF,TGTGCCAGCTCACCTTTGGGGGGGAGCACAGATACGCAGTATTTT
.,20,TRBV12-3/TRBV12-4,TRBJ2-2,TRBD2,CASSLRATRGVLRGTGELFF,TGTGCCAGCAGTTTGCGAGCGACGCGGGGGGTTCTCCGAGGGACCGGGGAGCTGTTTTTT
few,15,TRBV7-2,TRBJ2-5,.,CASSLVGTHQETQYF,TGTGCCAGCAGCTTAGTCGGGACACACCAAGAGACCCAGTACTTC
.,15,TRBV27,TRBJ1-2,.,CASRGRVGPGGGYTF,TGTGCCAGCAGGGGAAGGGTGGGCCCCGGGGGCGGCTACACCTTC
few,14,TRBV5-5,TRBJ2-5,.,CASSSPGDPETQYF,TGTGCCAGCAGCTCCCCAGGGGATCCGGAGACCCAGTACTTC
.,16,TRBV7-2,TRBJ1-2,.,CASSSQWGGSYYGYTF,TGTGCCAGCAGTTCCCAGTGGGGGGGGAGCTACTATGGCTACACCTTC
.,14,TRBV20-1,TRBJ2-6,.,CSAIHRTGANVLTF,TGCAGTGCCATCCACCGCACTGGGGCCAACGTCCTGACTTTC
few,13,TRBV12-3/TRBV12-4,TRBJ1-1,TRBD1,CASSTTGGWEAFF,TGTGCCAGCAGTACCACAGGGGGCTGGGAAGCTTTCTTT
few,17,TRBV7-9,TRBJ2-6,.,CASSLALTGSGANVLTF,TGTGCCAGCAGCTTAGCACTCACAGGGAGTGGGGCCAACGTCCTGACTTTC
once,14,TRBV6-5,TRBJ1-2,.,CASRGLTQLYGYTF,TGTGCCAGCAGAGGCCTGACTCAACTCTATGGCTACACCTTC
.,15,TRBV20-1,TRBJ2-2,TRBD1,CSARGDRGSTGELFF,TGCAGTGCTAGAGGCGACAGGGGGTCCACCGGGGAGCTGTTTTTT
.,15,TRBV3-1,TRBJ1-1,TRBD1,CASSQDPTGKVEAFF,TGTGCCAGCAGCCAAGATCCGACAGGGAAGGTTGAAGCTTTCTTT
.,12,TRBV29-1,TRBJ1-2,.,CSVQGRDYGYTF,TGCAGCGTACAGGGCCGCGACTATGGCTACACCTTC
few,16,TRBV25-1,TRBJ2-7,.,CASSPGGGALPYEQYF,TGTGCCAGCAGTCCAGGGGGGGGGGCGCTTCCCTACGAGCAGTACTTC